The source of this TCR beta chain is a study of human T cells and chemical hapten exposure. TCRdb passed the RACE reads through MiXCR, listing each CDR3 protein once. The sample comprises 87,000 or so distinct CDR3 sequences, around 10% of which are singletons, and 3.6% rests with the top ten. The time point denotes: pre-sensitization, week 0. The treatment: therapeutic diphenylcyclopropenone sensitization with weekly scalp DPC. This clonotype came up many times. The V and J ends lost 5 bases and 5 bases, in that order; junction bases with no gene match: 10. This CDR3 comprises 15 residues. CDR1 SGHVS and CDR2 FQNEAQ come from the germline V gene.

This specimen was whole blood, taken in connection with sensitization to the hapten diphenylcyclopropenone (DPC). This receptor was taken from a middle-aged woman with alopecia areata. Some clones in this sample may be carry-over from other donors' samples. This chain uses TRBV7-8 with TRBJ2-3, with 7 nucleotides matching TRBD2. CDR3 coding DNA: TGTGCCAGCAGCAGCCCACCGGGGGGTGGAGATACGCAGTATTTT. Translating gives CASSSPPGGGDTQYF.